This is a list of T cell receptor beta chains from one sample in a study of vaccination and CD4 T cells after COVID-19. Via MiXCR, TCRdb re-called the PCR reads, giving one row per CDR3 protein. The repertoire consists of several thousand distinct CDR3 sequences, with 67% occurring once and the leading ten covering about two fifths. For these receptors, no antigen is known. Input material: CD4+ T cells from blood, cultured in vitro. These receptor sequences come from a human donor who had recovered from COVID-19. Both conserved end residues are trimmed from each CDR3. Fields, in order: J gene, V gene, D gene, CDR3 protein. A D gene is named only where the DNA matches it firmly.

j_call: TRBJ1-2
v_call: TRBV15
d_call: TRBD1
cdr3_aa: ATSRDPGQAYGYT

j_call: TRBJ1-2
v_call: TRBV7-2
d_call: -
cdr3_aa: ASSVTGNYGYT

j_call: TRBJ2-5
v_call: TRBV24-1
d_call: TRBD1
cdr3_aa: ATSDTTGAWETQY

j_call: TRBJ2-2
v_call: TRBV24-1
d_call: TRBD2
cdr3_aa: ATSDFKAGGYTGELF

j_call: TRBJ2-5
v_call: TRBV27
d_call: -
cdr3_aa: ASGLGSSKETQY

j_call: TRBJ2-3
v_call: TRBV6-1
d_call: TRBD2
cdr3_aa: ASSTWGGGSGDTQY

j_call: TRBJ1-1
v_call: TRBV7-2
d_call: TRBD1
cdr3_aa: ASSPRDRGRLNTEAF

j_call: TRBJ1-1
v_call: TRBV19
d_call: TRBD1
cdr3_aa: ASSTLTGARNTEAF

j_call: TRBJ2-2
v_call: TRBV19
d_call: -
cdr3_aa: ASPSTGPGELF

j_call: TRBJ2-1
v_call: TRBV23-1
d_call: TRBD2
cdr3_aa: ASSRREGSFHNEQF